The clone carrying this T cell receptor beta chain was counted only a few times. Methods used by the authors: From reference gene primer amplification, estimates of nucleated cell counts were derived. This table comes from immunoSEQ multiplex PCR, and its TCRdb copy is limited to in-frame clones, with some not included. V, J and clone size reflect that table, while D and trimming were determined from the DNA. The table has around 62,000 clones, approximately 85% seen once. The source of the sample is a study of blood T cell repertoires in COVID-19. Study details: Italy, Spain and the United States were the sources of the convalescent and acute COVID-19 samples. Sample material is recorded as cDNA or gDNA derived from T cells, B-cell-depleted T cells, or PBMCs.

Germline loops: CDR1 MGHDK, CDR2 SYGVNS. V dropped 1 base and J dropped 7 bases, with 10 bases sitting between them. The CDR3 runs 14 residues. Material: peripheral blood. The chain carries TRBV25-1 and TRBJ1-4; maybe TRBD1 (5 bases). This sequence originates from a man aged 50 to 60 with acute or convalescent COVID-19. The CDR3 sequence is CASSEFGGSEKLFF. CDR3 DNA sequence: TGTGCCAGCAGTGAATTCGGGGGGAGTGAAAAACTGTTTTTT. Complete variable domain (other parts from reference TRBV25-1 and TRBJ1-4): EADIYQTPRYLVIGTGKKITLECSQTMGHDKMYWYQQDPGMELHLIHYSYGVNSTEKGDLSSESTVSRIRTEHFPLTLESARPSHTSQYLCASSEFGGSEKLFFGSGTQLSVL.